Presented here are 24 T cell receptor beta chains from one specimen sequenced in a study of T-cell memory formation after mild COVID-19. TCRdb fed the 5' RACE reads into MiXCR, producing one record per CDR3 protein. The sample yields 200,000 to 250,000 distinct CDR3 sequences, roughly 9.4% seen once. Specimen: PBMCs or a T cell subset sorted from them (not recorded which). The receptors stem from a man younger than 35 who had mild COVID-19 (a few samples of this study predate the infection). Cell type and time point are not known.

Written as DNA, the CDR3 is TGTGCCAGCAGCTCGACTAGCGGGTACAATGAGCAGTTCTTC. Translating gives CASSSTSGYNEQFF. This chain links TRBV7-3 with TRBJ2-1; the match to TRBD2 covers 10 bases. Germline-derived CDR1 and CDR2 are SGHTA and FQGTGA. This CDR3 contains 14 residues. V lost 4 bases, J lost 4 bases, and 1 base stayed unmatched. Full variable domain (rest looked up from reference TRBV7-3 and TRBJ2-1): GAGVSQTPSNKVTEKGKYVELRCDPISGHTALYWYRQSLGQGPEFLIYFQGTGAADDSGLPNDRFFAVRPEGSVSTLKIQRTERGDSAVYLCASSSTSGYNEQFFGPGTRLTVL.

In its sample, this clonotype was seen many times. This chain uses TRBV5-1 with TRBJ1-1; D is perhaps TRBD1 (5 bases). The CDR3 sequence is 13 residues long. Germline V CDR1 and CDR2: SGHRS, YFSETQ. V shed 4 bases and J shed 0 bases, with 7 bases lying between them. The CDR3 is CASSVQVNTEAFF. The CDR3 nucleotides are TGCGCCAGCAGCGTACAGGTGAACACTGAAGCTTTCTTT.

This clonotype was counted only a few times. This chain uses TRBV6-1 with TRBJ2-7, with 10 bases identical to TRBD1. V lost 4 bases and J lost 3; bases outside the gene matches: 15. Germline V gene lookup returns CDR1 MNHNS and CDR2 SASEGT. The CDR3 spans 18 residues. The DNA of the CDR3 is TGTGCCAGCAGTGGGGACTCTCGGGACAGGGGATTTAGCTACGAGCAGTACTTC. It is translated as CASSGDSRDRGFSYEQYF.

This clonotype occurred a few times. V gene TRBV7-9 combines with J gene TRBJ2-1; either TRBD1 or TRBD2 may fit D (5 bases each). Germline V gene data show CDR1 as SEHNR and CDR2 as FQNEAQ (reference sequence). V was trimmed by 1 base and J by 10 bases, leaving 20 bases between them. The CDR3 sequence is 16 residues long. The DNA of the CDR3 is TGTGCCAGCAGCTTAGGGGGTCAGGGAAGGAGGCAAGAGCAGTTCTTC. This translates into CASSLGGQGRRQEQFF.

This clonotype was seen at least ten times. The chain recombines TRBV7-9 with TRBJ2-6; 8 bases line up with TRBD1. The CDR3 extends over 15 amino acids. The V segment lost 4 bases and the J segment 3 bases; nucleotides outside the gene matches: 2. Germline CDR1 reads SEHNR; CDR2 reads FQNEAQ (reference sequence). The CDR3 spells CASSWTGFGANVLTF. CDR3 in DNA: TGTGCCAGCAGCTGGACAGGGTTTGGGGCCAACGTCCTGACTTTC.

This clonotype was found a few times. The rearrangement uses TRBV20-1 and TRBJ2-7; 9 bases line up with TRBD2. The CDR3 loop spans 15 amino acids. Trimming at V came to 2 bases and at J to 0 bases, leaving 5 bases not matched to a gene. The germline CDR1 and CDR2 sequences are DFQATT and SNEGSKA (reference sequence). The CDR3 DNA reads as TGCAGTGCTAGACGGGCAGCGGGGGGCTCCTACGAGCAGTACTTC. Translating it yields CSARRAAGGSYEQYF.

This clonotype was counted only a few times. The J gene is TRBJ2-5, the V gene TRBV23-1; TRBD1 is a possible D gene (6 bases). TRBV23-1 is classed as an ORF, of uncertain function. With 7 bases removed from V and 1 base from J, the gap between germline ends came to 16 bases. This CDR3 has 15 residues. For the CDR3, the DNA is TGCGCCAGCACCTACTCAGGGGTCGTCCAAGAGACCCAGTACTTC. It specifies CASTYSGVVQETQYF.

This clonotype was observed a handful of times. This chain connects TRBV6-5 to TRBJ1-6, with D unclear. From germline, CDR1 is MNHEY and CDR2 SVGAGI. The germline V and J ends were trimmed by 0 bases and 12 bases, with 9 bases remaining between them. The CDR3 has 13 amino acids. The CDR3 is CASSYSGGKPLHF. In DNA form, the CDR3 reads TGTGCCAGCAGTTACTCAGGTGGAAAACCCCTCCACTTT.

The sample holds a few counts of this clonotype. J is TRBJ1-5 and V is TRBV7-2; no clear D. The CDR3 has 15 residues. From germline, CDR1 is SGHTA and CDR2 FQGNSA. V was trimmed by 1 base and J by 4 bases, leaving 11 bases between them. The CDR3: CASSLVGGQNQPQHF. CDR3 in DNA: TGTGCCAGCAGCTTAGTAGGAGGTCAGAATCAGCCCCAGCATTTT.

This clonotype was seen only a few times. The V gene is TRBV9, the J gene TRBJ2-1; TRBD1 aligns across 12 bases. The CDR3 covers 16 residues. Per the germline V gene, CDR1 is SGDLS and CDR2 is YYNGEE. V gave up 4 bases and J gave up 8 bases; unmatched junction bases: 10. CDR3 in DNA: TGTGCCAGCAGCTCTCACGGGACAGGGGGCTTCGATGAGCAGTTCTTC. Translation: CASSSHGTGGFDEQFF.

At least ten counts were recorded for this clonotype. J is TRBJ1-6 and V is TRBV7-2; D gene uncertain. The CDR3 has 12 amino acids. Trimming stripped 5 bases from V and 5 bases from J, with 4 bases between. Germline CDR1 reads SGHTA; CDR2 reads FQGNSA. This chain's CDR3 is CASSLDNSPLHF. The DNA of the CDR3 is TGTGCCAGCAGCCTGGATAATTCACCCCTCCACTTT.

This clonotype was recorded a few times. This chain connects TRBV27 to TRBJ2-1; 10 nucleotides agree with TRBD1. The junction had 7 bases not matched to a gene; V was cut back by 4 bases and J by 7 bases. CDR1 MNHEY and CDR2 SMNVEV come from the germline V gene (reference sequence). The CDR3 extends over 15 amino acids. The CDR3 region has the DNA TGTGCCAGCAGTTCGGACAGGGGGGATCTTAATGAGCAGTTCTTC. Amino acids: CASSSDRGDLNEQFF.

The V and J genes are TRBV27 and TRBJ2-3; D is undetermined. Between the trimmed V and J ends, which lost 0 bases and 2 bases, there was a span of 9 bases. Germline lookup yields CDR1 MNHEY and CDR2 SMNVEV (reference sequence). The CDR3 is 15 amino acids. CDR3: CASSLSATYTDTQYF. For the CDR3, the DNA is TGTGCCAGCAGTTTATCGGCAACATACACAGATACGCAGTATTTT.

This clonotype was recorded many times. The V call is TRBV5-1, the J call TRBJ2-1; TRBD1 is a possible D gene (6 bases). Trimming pared 5 bases from V and 6 bases from J, leaving 6 bases between. This CDR3 comprises 11 residues. CDR1 is SGHRS and CDR2 is YFSETQ in the germline V gene. The CDR3, as DNA: TGCGCCAGCAGACAGGGCAATGAGCAGTTCTTC. Translated: CASRQGNEQFF.

This chain's CDR3 is CASSLVGRITTDTQYF. CDR3 in DNA: TGTGCCAGCAGCTTAGTAGGCAGGATAACCACAGATACGCAGTATTTT. The V call is TRBV11-2, the J call TRBJ2-3; D not resolved. This CDR3 is 16 amino acids long. Germline lookup yields CDR1 SGHAT and CDR2 FQNNGV. V was clipped by 1 base and J by 2 bases, with 13 bases between them.

The CDR3 DNA sequence: TGTGCCAGCAGTTACACCCTGGCGGGGGGTTGGAGAGAGCAGTTCTTC. Its protein product is CASSYTLAGGWREQFF. The chain recombines TRBV6-5 with TRBJ2-1; TRBD2 matches at 8 bases. This CDR3 region has 16 residues. V trimming: 2 bases; J trimming: 10 bases; junction bases outside the gene matches: 13. Germline CDR1 MNHEY, CDR2 SVGAGI.

The chain employs TRBV18 and TRBJ2-2, with a possible D match to TRBD2 (6 bases). Trimming stripped 4 bases from V and 7 bases from J, with 13 bases between. CDR3 size: 14 residues. Per germline, CDR1 KGHSH and CDR2 LQKENI. Written as DNA, the CDR3 is TGTGCCAGCTCACGACTAGACGGTGGCGGGGAGCTGTTTTTT. It codes for CASSRLDGGGELFF.

In this sample, this clonotype turned up a few times. The gene calls are TRBV12-3 or TRBV12-4 and TRBJ1-1; no reliable D call. V dropped 6 bases and J dropped 4 bases, with 9 bases sitting between them. The CDR3 extends over 12 amino acids. The DNA of the CDR3 is TGTGCCAGCAGCTCGAAGGGCACTGAAGCTTTCTTT. Amino acids: CASSSKGTEAFF.

This clonotype came up many times. J is TRBJ1-2 and V is TRBV3-1, with no clear D. V was pared by 3 bases and J by 2 bases, with 13 bases between. CDR1 and CDR2 from the germline V gene are LGHDT and YNNKEL (reference sequence). The CDR3 is 15 amino acids. This CDR3 reads CASSHPGVTNYGYTF. CDR3 bases: TGTGCCAGCAGCCACCCAGGAGTAACCAACTATGGCTACACCTTC.

This clonotype was observed many times. The chain couples TRBV7-6 to TRBJ2-1; tentative D call: TRBD2 (5 bases). The V gene lost 1 base and the J gene lost 10 bases, with 14 bases spanning the gap. CDR1 is SGHVS and CDR2 is FNYEAQ in the germline V gene. The CDR3 runs to 14 residues. The CDR3 DNA sequence: TGTGCCAGCAGCTTAGAGGGAGCCTCGGCCGAGCAGTTCTTC. Amino acid sequence: CASSLEGASAEQFF. The full variable domain, its missing parts supplied by reference TRBV7-6 and TRBJ2-1, is GAGVSQSPRYKVTKRGQDVALRCDPISGHVSLYWYRQALGQGPEFLTYFNYEAQQDKSGLPNDRFSAERPEGSISTLTIQRTEQRDSAMYRCASSLEGASAEQFFGPGTRLTVL.

The table lists this clonotype with many counts. V is TRBV4-3 and J is TRBJ1-2; no clear D gene. The CDR3 length is 14 residues. Trimming stripped 1 base from V and 2 bases from J, with 8 bases between. In germline, CDR1 is LGHNA, CDR2 YSLEER. CDR3 loop: CASSQVLQNYGYTF. Written as DNA, the CDR3 is TGCGCCAGCAGCCAAGTCCTGCAGAACTATGGCTACACCTTC.

This clonotype has just a few counts. CDR3 sequence reads: CASSGSGTGRQETQYF. CDR3 bases: TGCGCCAGCAGCGGCTCCGGGACAGGGCGCCAAGAGACCCAGTACTTC. The chain couples TRBV5-1 to TRBJ2-5; 9 positions agree with TRBD1. With 4 bases clipped from V and 1 base from J, the junction kept 8 bases outside the gene matches. Per the germline V gene, CDR1 is SGHRS and CDR2 is YFSETQ. This CDR3 is built from 16 residues. Filled out from reference TRBV5-1 and TRBJ2-5, the complete variable domain reads KAGVTQTPRYLIKTRGQQVTLSCSPISGHRSVSWYQQTPGQGLQFLFEYFSETQRNKGNFPGRFSGRQFSNSRSEMNVSTLELGDSALYLCASSGSGTGRQETQYFGPGTRLLVL.

This chain joins TRBV9 and TRBJ2-1; possibly TRBD1 for D (6 bases). The CDR3 totals 12 residues. Trimming cost V 4 bases and J 6 bases, with 8 bases left between them. Germline loops: CDR1 SGDLS, CDR2 YYNGEE. CDR3 loop: CASSQDSNEQFF. DNA for the CDR3: TGTGCCAGCAGCCAGGACAGCAATGAGCAGTTCTTC.

This chain uses TRBV7-2 with TRBJ1-5, with D perhaps matching TRBD1 (6 bases). V lost 4 bases, J lost 6 bases, and 16 bases lay in between. Looked up from germline, CDR1 is SGHTA and CDR2 is FQGNSA. The CDR3 consists of 15 residues. As DNA, the CDR3 is TGTGCCAGCAGCTCAGGGGTGATTGGCCGTCAGCCCCAGCATTTT. This gives the protein CASSSGVIGRQPQHF. Variable domain in full (rest from reference TRBV7-2 and TRBJ1-5): GAGVSQSPSNKVTEKGKDVELRCDPISGHTALYWYRQSLGQGLEFLIYFQGNSAPDKSGLPSDRFSAERTGGSVSTLTIQRTQQEDSAVYLCASSSGVIGRQPQHFGDGTRLSIL.